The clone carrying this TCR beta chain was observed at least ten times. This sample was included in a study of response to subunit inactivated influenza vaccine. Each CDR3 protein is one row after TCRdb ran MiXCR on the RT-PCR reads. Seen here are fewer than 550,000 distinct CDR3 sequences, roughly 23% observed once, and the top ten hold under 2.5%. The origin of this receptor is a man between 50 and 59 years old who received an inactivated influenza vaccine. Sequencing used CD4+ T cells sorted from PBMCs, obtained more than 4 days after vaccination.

CDR3: CASTRSDGAYEQYF. The CDR3 DNA is TGTGCCAGCACCCGGAGCGACGGGGCCTACGAGCAGTACTTC. The chain couples TRBV6-1 to TRBJ2-7, with D maybe TRBD2 (5 bases). CDR1 is MNHNS, CDR2 SASEGT, per germline. V was clipped by 7 bases and J by 2 bases, with 15 bases between them. This CDR3 comprises 14 residues.